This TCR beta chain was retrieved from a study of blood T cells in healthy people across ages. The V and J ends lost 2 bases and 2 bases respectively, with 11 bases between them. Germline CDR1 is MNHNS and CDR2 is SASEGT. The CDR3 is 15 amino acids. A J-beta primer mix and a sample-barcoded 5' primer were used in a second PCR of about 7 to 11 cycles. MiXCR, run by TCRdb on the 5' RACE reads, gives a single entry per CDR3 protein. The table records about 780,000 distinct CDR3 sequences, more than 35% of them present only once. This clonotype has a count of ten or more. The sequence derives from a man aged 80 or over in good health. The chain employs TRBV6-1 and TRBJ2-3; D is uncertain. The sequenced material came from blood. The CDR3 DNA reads TGTGCCAGCAGTGAAAGGACGGAAGTCACAGATACGCAGTATTTT. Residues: CASSERTEVTDTQYF.